These 29 T cell receptor beta chains were sequenced from one sample in a study of blood T cell repertoires in COVID-19. Using immunoSEQ multiplex PCR, the repertoire was profiled, and TCRdb retains in-frame clones only, with some absent. The sample holds more than 250,000 clones, roughly 89% seen once. The specimen was PBMCs or T cells enriched from blood (not recorded which). Receptors originate from a woman aged 18-29 years with acute COVID-19.

The V and J genes are TRBV5-4 and TRBJ1-2; 7 bases are shared with TRBD1. There are 14 residues in the CDR3. The V and J ends lost 4 bases and 4 bases, in that order; junction bases with no gene match: 7. Germline values: CDR1 SGHNT, CDR2 YYREEE (reference sequence). CDR3 nucleotides: TGTGCCAGCAGCGAGGGGGCGCGGGGCTATGGCTACACCTTC. Amino acids: CASSEGARGYGYTF.

The chain is built from TRBV6-2 or TRBV6-3 and TRBJ2-2; 7 nucleotides match TRBD2. CDR3 length: 16 residues. V trimming: 0 bases; J trimming: 5 bases; junction bases outside the gene matches: 6. Germline CDR1 MNHEY, CDR2 SVGEGT. This chain's CDR3 is CASSYSVGRKTGELFF. DNA for the CDR3: TGTGCCAGCAGTTACTCTGTCGGGAGGAAAACCGGGGAGCTGTTTTTT.

This clone was recorded a few times. This rearrangement joins TRBV30 to TRBJ2-7; D possibly corresponds to TRBD2 (6 bases). The germline V gene has CDR1 GTSNPN and CDR2 SVGIG (reference sequence). This CDR3 is built from 15 residues. The V end was cut by 5 bases, the J end by 0 bases, with 17 bases between. Here the CDR3 reads CAWGFLAESSYEQYF. As DNA, the CDR3 is TGTGCCTGGGGCTTTTTAGCGGAAAGCTCCTACGAGCAGTACTTC.

This chain connects TRBV27 to TRBJ1-1, with D possibly TRBD1 on 5 matching bases. The germline V gene encodes CDR1 MNHEY and CDR2 SMNVEV (reference sequence). This CDR3 comprises 18 residues. Trimming took off 6 bases at V and 0 bases at J, with 23 bases between the two ends. The CDR3 spells CASRPSGTVGRMNTEAFF. DNA of the CDR3: TGTGCCAGCAGGCCCTCCGGGACGGTGGGGAGGATGAACACTGAAGCTTTCTTT.

This chain links TRBV12-3 or TRBV12-4 with TRBJ1-5; unclear D gene. This CDR3 comprises 13 residues. Between the trimmed V and J ends, which lost 2 bases and 7 bases, there was a span of 9 bases. Written as DNA, the CDR3 is TGTGCCAGCAGTTTAAGCTCGGGGCAGCCCCAGCATTTT. Amino acids: CASSLSSGQPQHF.

This rearrangement joins TRBV10-3 to TRBJ2-7; the match to TRBD2 covers 7 bases. The germline CDR1 and CDR2 sequences are ENHRY and SYGVKD. The CDR3 length is 16 residues. The trim removed 3 bases at V and 3 bases at J, leaving 11 bases unmatched. The CDR3 here is CAISDPAGTNSYEQYF. As DNA, the CDR3 is TGTGCCATCAGTGACCCCGCCGGGACTAACAGCTACGAGCAGTACTTC.

This sequence joins TRBV18 and TRBJ1-2; tentatively, D is TRBD1 (6 bases). The CDR3 consists of 15 residues. The germline V gene encodes CDR1 KGHSH and CDR2 LQKENI. V lost 3 bases and J lost 4, with 15 bases in between. The CDR3 region is CASSPTGSPLYGYTF. The CDR3 nucleotides are TGTGCCAGCTCACCGACAGGATCCCCCCTCTATGGCTACACCTTC.

The V call is TRBV12-3 or TRBV12-4, the J call TRBJ2-5; D might be TRBD2 (6 bases). This CDR3 spans 13 amino acids. The ends were cut back, 6 bases at V and 4 bases at J, with 12 bases in the middle. The CDR3 protein is CASRFAGLETQYF. DNA for the CDR3: TGTGCCAGCAGATTTGCGGGGTTAGAGACCCAGTACTTC.

The sample holds one count of this clone. The rearrangement uses TRBV11-2 and TRBJ2-5; tentative D call: TRBD1 (7 bases). V lost 1 base and J lost 4, with 13 bases in between. Germline CDR1 SGHAT, CDR2 FQNNGV. CDR3 length: 15 residues. CDR3 sequence: CASSLGQGGGETQYF. The CDR3 DNA reads as TGTGCCAGCAGCTTAGGACAGGGAGGAGGAGAGACCCAGTACTTC.

The V call is TRBV27, the J call TRBJ2-2, with TRBD2 identical over 9 bases. CDR1 and CDR2 from the germline V gene are MNHEY and SMNVEV (reference sequence). The V and J ends lost 1 base and 0 bases, in that order; junction bases with no gene match: 6. CDR3 size: 18 residues. The CDR3 DNA reads as TGTGCCAGCAGTTTATTTGTTATAGCGGGAGCGAACACCGGGGAGCTGTTTTTT. Encoded protein: CASSLFVIAGANTGELFF.

The chain combines TRBV4-1 with TRBJ2-3, with 14 bases fitting TRBD2. This CDR3 contains 16 residues. CDR1 MGHRA and CDR2 YSYEKL come from the germline V gene. The V and J ends lost 4 bases and 6 bases, in that order; junction bases with no gene match: 6. The CDR3 loop is CASSPWGLAGADTQYF. The CDR3 nucleotides read TGCGCCAGCAGCCCCTGGGGACTAGCGGGAGCGGATACGCAGTATTTT.

The J gene is TRBJ2-7, the V gene TRBV4-2; D is possibly TRBD1 (6 bases). Trimming cost V 3 bases and J 7 bases, with 13 bases left between them. Germline CDR1 reads LGHNA; CDR2 reads YNFKEQ. The length of the CDR3 is 13 residues. The CDR3 is CASSQGASGEQYF. CDR3 nucleotide sequence: TGTGCCAGCAGCCAGGGGGCTTCGGGGGAGCAGTACTTC.

The chain joins TRBV18 to TRBJ1-1; TRBD1 aligns across 7 bases. The CDR3 extends over 16 amino acids. V shed 2 bases and J 5 bases; nucleotides not matched to a gene: 11. Germline CDR1 KGHSH, CDR2 LQKENI. The CDR3 DNA follows: TGTGCCAGCTCACCAGACAGGGTGAGCCTAGGTACTGAAGCTTTCTTT. Its protein is CASSPDRVSLGTEAFF. Together with reference TRBV18 and TRBJ1-1, the CDR3 gives the full variable domain: NAGVMQNPRHLVRRRGQEARLRCSPMKGHSHVYWYRQLPEEGLKFMVYLQKENIIDESGMPKERFSAEFPKEGPSILRIQQVVRGDSAAYFCASSPDRVSLGTEAFFGQGTRLTVV.

The chain is built from TRBV4-1 and TRBJ2-1; 12 nucleotides align to TRBD2. Germline values: CDR1 MGHRA, CDR2 YSYEKL. V trimming: 0 bases; J trimming: 4 bases; junction bases outside the gene matches: 7. The CDR3 spans 18 residues. This CDR3 is CASSQDGPTSGSYNEQFF. The CDR3 bases are TGCGCCAGCAGCCAAGATGGACCGACTAGCGGGAGTTACAATGAGCAGTTCTTC.

Only one count was recorded for this clone. The chain joins TRBV5-1 to TRBJ2-5; possibly TRBD2 for D (6 bases). CDR1 and CDR2 (germline): SGHRS, YFSETQ. The CDR3 loop spans 14 amino acids. V gave up 3 bases and J gave up 2 bases, with 11 bases separating them. CDR3 nucleotides: TGCGCCAGCAGCTCGGGAGCCCAGCAAGAGACCCAGTACTTC. As protein: CASSSGAQQETQYF.

This sequence joins TRBV11-2 and TRBJ2-7; perhaps TRBD2 as D (5 bases). This CDR3 contains 13 residues. Trimming left V 4 bases short and J 2 bases short, with 9 bases between. Germline CDR1 reads SGHAT; CDR2 reads FQNNGV. CDR3 protein: CASSWTEAYEQYF. DNA of the CDR3: TGTGCCAGCAGCTGGACGGAGGCCTACGAGCAGTACTTC.

The rearrangement uses TRBV28 and TRBJ1-6; no clear D. V was clipped by 3 bases and J by 0 bases, with 12 bases between them. Germline assignment: CDR1 MDHEN and CDR2 SYDVKM. The CDR3 length is 17 residues. CDR3 nucleotides: TGTGCCAGCAGTTTTATTGTCGGTAGCTCCTATAATTCACCCCTCCACTTT. Translating it yields CASSFIVGSSYNSPLHF. The complete variable domain, with remaining parts taken from reference TRBV28 and TRBJ1-6, reads DVKVTQSSRYLVKRTGEKVFLECVQDMDHENMFWYRQDPGLGLRLIYFSYDVKMKEKGDIPEGYSVSREKKERFSLILESASTNQTSMYLCASSFIVGSSYNSPLHFGNGTRLTVT.

The rearrangement uses TRBV7-9 and TRBJ2-3, with D possibly being TRBD2 (5 bases). V shed 5 bases and J shed 0 bases, with 21 bases lying between them. There are 18 residues in the CDR3. Germline lookup yields CDR1 SEHNR and CDR2 FQNEAQ (reference sequence). The CDR3 DNA reads as TGTGCCAGCAGCCTAGGTCTATCGCTGGGCGGGAGCACAGATACGCAGTATTTT. As protein: CASSLGLSLGGSTDTQYF.

This clone was seen only once. The chain combines TRBV27 with TRBJ1-1, with a tentative D call TRBD1 (5 bases). Trimming pared 3 bases from V and 3 bases from J, leaving 11 bases between. This CDR3 has 14 amino acids. The germline gives CDR1 MNHEY, CDR2 SMNVEV (reference sequence). Written as DNA, the CDR3 is TGTGCCAGCAGTTTCAGCAGGGCAGACACTGAAGCTTTCTTT. Translating gives CASSFSRADTEAFF.

A note on this clone: The junction departs from the called germline gene at one end, perhaps through a read error. The V and J genes are TRBV7-7 and TRBJ2-2; 12 positions match TRBD1. This CDR3 contains 19 residues. Germline loops: CDR1 SSHAT, CDR2 FNYEAQ (reference sequence). The CDR3 reads CASSSPGQGAYPNTGELFF. The CDR3 DNA is TGTGCTAGCAGCTCACCGGGACAGGGGGCTTACCCGAACACCGGGGAGCTGTTTTTT.

This chain joins TRBV4-1 and TRBJ2-1; D is perhaps TRBD2 (5 bases). CDR3 length: 15 amino acids. Trimming stripped 4 bases from V and 8 bases from J, with 18 bases between. Germline V CDR1 and CDR2: MGHRA, YSYEKL. The CDR3 here is CASSRKLVPEDEQFF. The CDR3 DNA reads as TGCGCCAGCAGCCGCAAACTAGTACCCGAGGATGAGCAGTTCTTC.

V usage is TRBV5-1 and J usage is TRBJ2-1, with 8 bases identical to TRBD1. The CDR3 extends over 15 amino acids. CDR1 and CDR2 from the germline V gene are SGHRS and YFSETQ. Trimming took 0 bases from V and 6 from J; bases not matched to a gene: 5. CDR3 loop: CASSLVPGGINEQFF. In DNA form, the CDR3 reads TGCGCCAGCAGCTTGGTACCAGGGGGCATCAATGAGCAGTTCTTC.

V and J are TRBV15 and TRBJ1-4; the D is unclear. Trimming pared 5 bases from V and 4 bases from J, leaving 11 bases between. The germline V gene encodes CDR1 LNHNV and CDR2 YYDKDF (reference sequence). The CDR3 length is 14 residues. Written as DNA, the CDR3 is TGTGCCACCAGCCGGGCTGGAGGTAATGAAAAACTGTTTTTT. Encoded protein: CATSRAGGNEKLFF.

The chain is built from TRBV7-9 and TRBJ2-7; tentative D call: TRBD1 (6 bases). The V end lost 1 base, the J end lost 2 bases, and 15 bases lay between the germline ends. Germline CDR1 and CDR2: SEHNR and FQNEAQ (reference sequence). The CDR3 is made up of 16 amino acids. This chain's CDR3 is CASSLVSTGPTYEQYF. CDR3 in DNA: TGTGCCAGCAGCTTAGTATCTACAGGGCCCACCTACGAGCAGTACTTC.

A note on this clone: Additional DNA sequences in this sample encode the identical CDR3. The V gene is TRBV28, the J gene TRBJ2-7; 11 bases line up with TRBD2. V gave up 4 bases and J gave up 6 bases; unmatched junction bases: 8. The CDR3 covers 15 residues. CDR1 is MDHEN, CDR2 SYDVKM, per germline. The CDR3 sequence is CASSSGTSGRREQYF. The CDR3 DNA sequence: TGTGCCAGCAGTTCTGGGACTAGCGGACGACGCGAGCAGTACTTC.

The V gene is TRBV10-3, the J gene TRBJ1-1, with 7 nucleotides matching TRBD1. Losses at the gene ends were 3 bases for V and 0 bases for J; bases not matched to a gene: 4. The CDR3 loop spans 15 amino acids. The germline V gene has CDR1 ENHRY and CDR2 SYGVKD. The CDR3 DNA reads as TGTGCCATCAGTGATAGGGGGCTCATGAACACTGAAGCTTTCTTT. Protein product: CAISDRGLMNTEAFF.

The table lists this clone with a few counts. J is TRBJ2-5 and V is TRBV5-1; D unclear. Germline CDR1 SGHRS, CDR2 YFSETQ. The ends were cut back, 4 bases at V and 4 bases at J, with 17 bases in the middle. The CDR3 covers 15 residues. The DNA of the CDR3 is TGCGCCAGCAGCCAAACCCGGTATTCCCTAGAGACCCAGTACTTC. Protein sequence: CASSQTRYSLETQYF. Full variable domain (missing parts from reference TRBV5-1 and TRBJ2-5): KAGVTQTPRYLIKTRGQQVTLSCSPISGHRSVSWYQQTPGQGLQFLFEYFSETQRNKGNFPGRFSGRQFSNSRSEMNVSTLELGDSALYLCASSQTRYSLETQYFGPGTRLLVL.

The chain joins TRBV2 to TRBJ2-1; TRBD1 aligns across 9 bases. Per the germline V gene, CDR1 is SNHLY and CDR2 is FYNNEI. The CDR3 is 16 amino acids. With 2 bases clipped from V and 4 bases from J, the junction kept 6 bases outside the gene matches. The DNA of the CDR3 is TGTGCCAGCAGTGAATCGGGACAGGGTCCGTACAATGAGCAGTTCTTC. This codes for CASSESGQGPYNEQFF. The full variable domain, in which reference TRBV2 and TRBJ2-1 provide the parts outside the CDR3, is EPEVTQTPSHQVTQMGQEVILRCVPISNHLYFYWYRQILGQKVEFLVSFYNNEISEKSEIFDDQFSVERPDGSNFTLKIRSTKLEDSAMYFCASSESGQGPYNEQFFGPGTRLTVL.

The V and J genes are TRBV27 and TRBJ2-1; TRBD1 aligns across 9 bases. J was trimmed by 3 bases and V by 6 bases; bases with no gene match: 9. The CDR3 is 16 amino acids. CDR1 and CDR2 from the germline V gene are MNHEY and SMNVEV (reference sequence). Written as DNA, the CDR3 is TGTGCCAGCAGCACGGCCGGGACAGGGAACTACAATGAGCAGTTCTTC. Translating gives CASSTAGTGNYNEQFF.